This T cell receptor beta chain originates from a study of T cell responses to AZD1222 COVID-19 vaccine (dated by TCRdb to the early 2020s). Study-level background: TCR sequencing was performed for 230 to 250 trial participants, of whom about 200 were given two doses of AZD1222 and about 25 were given two doses of MenACWY control vaccine. Trial participants were enrolled by age into subgroups of 18-55, 56-69 and 70-plus years, and 148, 28 and 57 TCR-sequenced participants, respectively, were included in these subgroups. Overall study outcomes, separate from this receptor: CD4 TCRs associated with the vaccine covered the entire spike protein, and the dominant responses were in regions 160-218 and 743-854. Because no day 14 peak-response samples were available, the repertoires could be characterized only after the peak T cell response. Conclusions about previously exposed vaccinees are limited because only five to seven AZD1222 recipients were SARS-CoV-2 seropositive at baseline. Participants were mostly white British, with more females than males. The authors suggested clonal diversity may have been underestimated. The 56-69-year group was small, and its depth increase did not reach significance, likely because of low power. After two AZD1222 doses, spike-specific TCR breadth and depth were significantly higher than at day 0 and than in MenACWY recipients. Reportedly, close to half of the unique spike-specific TCRs recognized epitopes lying outside the regions that are mutated in the B.1.351 and B.1.1.7 variants.

Comment on this clone: The specificity of this receptor is unknown. Per-nucleotide qualities are absent, and no much larger clonotype sits a single base away.

The V and J ends are trimmed by 1 base and 3 bases, leaving 15 bases between them. The CDR3 holds 16 amino acids from the cysteine to the phenylalanine. Just the 48-base CDR3 DNA is kept, in frame starting at base 1. For CDR1 and CDR2, the germline V gene lists SGHVS and FNYEAQ. What the time point label conveys for this sample: about 28 days (+/-7) after the second vaccine dose. AZD1222 recipients whose second dose came at about 4 weeks and those whose second dose came at about 12 weeks were combined into one group, since spike-specific TCR depth and breadth did not differ between the two schedules. Vaccinee samples were obtained from the UK trials COV001 and COV002, which included a single-blind randomized controlled phase 2/3 trial of AZD1222 (ChAdOx1 nCoV-19) in healthy adults. Trial participant PBMC samples were collected at day 0 and day 28 after the second dose for TCRbeta chain sequencing.

The CDR3 regions of human TCRbeta chains were analyzed by immunosequencing. Regarding the original processing steps: Repertoire TCRs were matched against a reference library of SARS-CoV-2-specific TCRs generated with the MIRA antigen-specificity platform. Breadth was defined as the fraction of unique TCRs that were SARS-CoV-2-associated. Depth was defined as the fraction of total T cells that were SARS-CoV-2-associated. Using the MIRA data, every spike-specific TCR was mapped to the spike region that the TCR reacted to and assigned to either a CD4 or a CD8 class. Log10-transformed breadth and depth values were compared by one-way ANOVA with Sidak's multiple comparisons tests. TCRdb stores this immuneACCESS table with in-frame sequences only. Part of the clones is absent; in the studies checked, under half of the shortfall reflects unresolved V genes, and no reason is known for the rest. V and J calls plus clone size are reproduced from that table; the DNA served to infer D and trimming. The sample contains under 200,000 clones, about 90% of them found a single time. The top ten clones comprise 1.3% of the sample.

This receptor chain uses TRBV7-6 and TRBJ1-2; the best D guess is TRBD1, with 6 bases matching. The sequencing used peripheral blood, collected 28 days after the second AZD1222 dose. The clonotype was recovered from an adult who received the AZD1222 COVID-19 vaccine. DNA sequence: TGTGCCAGCAGCTTAGGGGTTTCGGGGGCGGACTATGGCTACACCTTC. The encoded protein is CASSLGVSGADYGYTF.